What follows are 11 T cell receptor beta chains derived from one specimen sequenced in a study of T cells after yellow fever vaccination. MiXCR, applied by TCRdb to the 5' RACE reads, yields one record per CDR3 protein. The sample records about 350,000 distinct CDR3 sequences, 4.1% being singletons. Sequencing used PBMCs, obtained 5 days after the yellow fever booster vaccination. These receptors were collected from a man aged 18 to 35 who received the YFV17D yellow fever vaccine.

Ten or more counts support this clonotype. This chain joins TRBV7-2 and TRBJ2-5, with 12 bases aligning to TRBD2. CDR1 and CDR2 from the germline V gene are SGHTA and FQGNSA. The CDR3 extends over 15 amino acids. V shed 5 bases and J 5 bases; nucleotides not matched to a gene: 6. The CDR3 loop reads CASSPGTSGLETQYF. The CDR3 DNA is TGTGCCAGCAGCCCGGGGACTAGCGGGTTGGAGACCCAGTACTTC.

In its sample, this clonotype was seen many times. The chain's CDR3 is CASSLDRRNTQYF. The CDR3 DNA sequence: TGTGCCAGCAGCTTAGATCGGCGAAATACGCAGTATTTT. V gene TRBV11-2 combines with J gene TRBJ2-3, with no clear D. Looked up from germline, CDR1 is SGHAT and CDR2 is FQNNGV. This CDR3 spans 13 amino acids. Trimming cost V 0 bases and J 7 bases, with 8 bases left between them.

The chain carries TRBV6-2 or TRBV6-3 and TRBJ2-7; no firm D call. This CDR3 has 11 amino acids. Germline V lookup: CDR1 MNHEY, CDR2 SVGEGT. Trimming removed 2 bases at V and 3 bases at J, with 2 bases between. The CDR3 sequence is CASSYHYEQYF. The CDR3 DNA follows: TGTGCCAGCAGTTACCACTACGAGCAGTACTTC.

This clonotype was observed at least ten times. The chain has TRBV4-3 and TRBJ2-2; a possible D gene is TRBD2 (6 bases). From germline, CDR1 is LGHNA and CDR2 YSLEER. The CDR3 length is 16 residues. Trimming took off 1 base at V and 7 bases at J, with 16 bases between the two ends. CDR3 amino acids: CASSQGRGKGGGELFF. CDR3 nucleotides: TGCGCCAGCAGCCAAGGGAGGGGCAAGGGCGGCGGGGAGCTGTTTTTT.

The gene calls are TRBV2 and TRBJ2-1; TRBD1 matches 9 bases. The CDR3 is made up of 13 amino acids. V was clipped by 4 bases and J by 7 bases; unmatched bases: 2. Germline assignment: CDR1 SNHLY and CDR2 FYNNEI. The DNA of the CDR3 is TGTGCCAGCAGTGCCGGGACAGGGAATGAGCAGTTCTTC. This codes for CASSAGTGNEQFF.

This clonotype was found many times. V usage is TRBV20-1 and J usage is TRBJ2-3, with D possibly being TRBD2 (5 bases). This CDR3 spans 15 amino acids. Germline loops: CDR1 DFQATT, CDR2 SNEGSKA (reference sequence). V lost 0 bases to trimming and J lost 3 bases, with 13 bases between them. The CDR3 bases are TGCAGTGCTAGAGAGCGGGCTGAGTGGACAGATACGCAGTATTTT. It specifies CSARERAEWTDTQYF.

This clonotype was picked up a small number of times. The CDR3 DNA reads as TGCGCCAGCAGTGAGCTAGCGGGGGAAGAGACCCAGTACTTC. Protein: CASSELAGEETQYF. The chain recombines TRBV10-2 with TRBJ2-5; TRBD2 matches 10 bases. This CDR3 is built from 14 residues. Germline V gives CDR1 WSHSY, CDR2 SAAADI. The V and J ends lost 2 bases and 3 bases, in that order; junction bases with no gene match: 0.

V usage is TRBV5-4 and J usage is TRBJ2-5; the D gene could be TRBD1 or TRBD2 (5 bases each). This CDR3 region has 16 residues. The V and J ends lost 2 bases and 1 base respectively, with 15 bases between them. Germline CDR1 reads SGHNT; CDR2 reads YYREEE (reference sequence). CDR3 loop: CASSFEGNWGQETQYF. CDR3 DNA sequence: TGTGCCAGCAGCTTTGAGGGGAACTGGGGCCAAGAGACCCAGTACTTC.

V gene TRBV12-3 or TRBV12-4 combines with J gene TRBJ2-2; D ambiguous. V shed 5 bases and J shed 1 base, with 11 bases lying between them. There are 15 residues in the CDR3. The CDR3 reads CASSTSTENTGELFF. The CDR3 nucleotides are TGTGCCAGCAGTACCTCCACAGAGAACACCGGGGAGCTGTTTTTT.

The table lists this clonotype with many counts. V usage is TRBV7-3 and J usage is TRBJ2-6, with no clear D. CDR3 length: 14 amino acids. Germline-derived CDR1 and CDR2 are SGHTA and FQGTGA. The V and J ends lost 6 bases and 3 bases respectively, with 9 bases between them. DNA of the CDR3: TGTGCCAGCAGTTTAGGCGGTGGGGCCAACGTCCTGACTTTC. Protein sequence: CASSLGGGANVLTF. The full variable domain, with the rest looked up from reference TRBV7-3 and TRBJ2-6, is GAGVSQTPSNKVTEKGKYVELRCDPISGHTALYWYRQSLGQGPEFLIYFQGTGAADDSGLPNDRFFAVRPEGSVSTLKIQRTERGDSAVYLCASSLGGGANVLTFGAGSRLTVL.

The chain has TRBV6-1 and TRBJ2-5, with D possibly matching TRBD1 (6 bases). This CDR3 is 13 amino acids long. The V end lost 6 bases, the J end lost 3 bases, and 11 bases lay between the germline ends. CDR1 and CDR2 from the germline V gene are MNHNS and SASEGT. CDR3 in amino acids: CASRRGQEETQYF. DNA of the CDR3: TGTGCCAGCAGGAGGGGACAAGAAGAGACCCAGTACTTC.